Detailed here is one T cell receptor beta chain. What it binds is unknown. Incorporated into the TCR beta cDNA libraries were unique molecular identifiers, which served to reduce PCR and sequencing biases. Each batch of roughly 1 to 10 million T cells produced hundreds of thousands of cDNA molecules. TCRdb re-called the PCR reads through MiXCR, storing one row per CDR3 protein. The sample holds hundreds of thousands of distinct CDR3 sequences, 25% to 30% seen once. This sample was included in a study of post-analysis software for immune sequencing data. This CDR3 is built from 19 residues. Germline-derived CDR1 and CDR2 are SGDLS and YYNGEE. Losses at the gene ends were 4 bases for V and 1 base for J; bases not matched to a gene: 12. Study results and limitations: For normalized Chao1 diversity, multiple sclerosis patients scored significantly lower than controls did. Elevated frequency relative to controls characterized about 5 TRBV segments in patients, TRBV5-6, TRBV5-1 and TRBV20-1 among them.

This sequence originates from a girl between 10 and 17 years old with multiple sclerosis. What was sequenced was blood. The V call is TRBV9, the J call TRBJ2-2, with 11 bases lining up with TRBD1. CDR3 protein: CASSSTVGTGGRNTGELFF. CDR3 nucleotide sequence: TGTGCCAGCAGCTCCACAGTAGGGACAGGGGGACGGAACACCGGGGAGCTGTTTTTT.